The clone carrying this T cell receptor beta chain was counted between two and nine times. The junction departs from germline at one end; a sequencing error may be responsible. In germline, CDR1 is SSHAT, CDR2 FNYEAQ (reference sequence). CDR3 length equals 15 residues. The data were taken from a study of blood T cell repertoires in COVID-19. Original methodology: Amplification with reference gene primers provided the estimates of nucleated cell counts. Data came from immunoSEQ multiplex PCR; TCRdb stores just in-frame clones and leaves some out. V and J calls and clone size are copied from that table; D and trimming were computed from the DNA. Of about 59,000 clones listed, 80% are singletons.

The V gene is TRBV7-7, the J gene TRBJ2-6; D unclear. Sequenced sample: peripheral blood. The sequence came from a man in his 60s with acute or convalescent COVID-19. The CDR3 nucleotides read TGTGCTAGCAGCTTCGGCGGCTCTGGGGCCAACGTCCTGACTTTC. It yields the protein CASSFGGSGANVLTF.